The rows below give T cell receptor beta chains drawn from one sample of a study of neurological immune-mediated disorders. Via MiXCR, TCRdb re-called the 5' RACE reads, giving one row per CDR3 protein. This sample has roughly 45,000 distinct CDR3 sequences, with around 13% found just once. Sequenced material: PBMCs. The receptors shown here come from a male donor with HTLV-1-associated myelopathy (HAM/TSP). The CDR3 runs from the conserved cysteine through the conserved F or W. A D gene is named only where the DNA matches it firmly. The size entry is marked missing in some rows and otherwise reads once, few, many or a size class.

v_call	j_call	d_call	clone_size	cdr3_aa	cdr3_nt
TRBV7-2	TRBJ1-1	.	many	CASSPVRTEAFF	TGTGCCAGCAGCCCGGTGAGGACTGAAGCTTTCTTT
TRBV7-9	TRBJ1-2	.	.	CASSHGVGGYTF	TGTGCCAGCAGCCACGGGGTGGGTGGATACACCTTC
TRBV6-5	TRBJ1-1	.	many	CASSYVPGSTEAFF	TGTGCCAGCAGTTACGTACCCGGGAGCACTGAAGCTTTCTTT
TRBV12-3/TRBV12-4	TRBJ1-1	.	many	CASKASTVNTEAFF	TGTGCCAGCAAGGCCTCCACAGTGAACACTGAAGCTTTCTTT
TRBV20-1	TRBJ1-1	TRBD1	many	CSATRQGAGTEAFF	TGCAGTGCCACGCGACAGGGGGCCGGCACTGAAGCTTTCTTT
TRBV7-6	TRBJ2-7	.	many	CASSSKESSTYEQYF	TGTGCCAGCAGCTCGAAAGAATCAAGCACCTACGAGCAGTACTTC
TRBV14	TRBJ2-1	TRBD2	.	CASSLTSGPYNEKFF	TGTGCCAGCAGCCTGACTAGCGGGCCGTACAATGAGAAGTTCTTC
TRBV5-1	TRBJ1-1	.	many	CASSFIQGDGTEAFF	TGCGCCAGCAGCTTCATTCAGGGAGATGGCACTGAAGCTTTCTTT
TRBV6-6	TRBJ1-5	.	many	CASSYSSVGAPQHF	TGTGCCAGCAGTTACTCGAGCGTCGGGGCGCCCCAGCATTTT
TRBV5-1	TRBJ2-5	TRBD1	many	CASTDREQETQYF	TGCGCCAGCACAGACAGGGAACAAGAGACCCAGTACTTC
TRBV11-2	TRBJ1-1	.	many	CASSFGAGTEAFF	TGTGCCAGCAGCTTTGGTGCGGGCACTGAAGCTTTCTTT
TRBV7-6	TRBJ1-2	TRBD1	.	CASSAAGTDIYGYTF	TGTGCCAGCAGCGCCGCCGGGACAGACATCTATGGCTACACCTTC
TRBV3-1	TRBJ2-1	.	many	CASSQDGGYNEQFF	TGTGCCAGCAGCCAAGACGGCGGTTACAATGAGCAGTTCTTC
TRBV5-5	TRBJ1-1	TRBD1	many	CASSLVGTGSAFF	TGTGCCAGCAGCTTGGTCGGGACAGGGAGTGCTTTCTTT
TRBV7-2	TRBJ1-6	.	many	CASRFRGSSYNSPLHF	TGTGCCAGCAGGTTCCGGGGGAGCTCCTATAATTCACCCCTCCACTTT
TRBV5-1	TRBJ1-2	TRBD1	many	CASRIARDSYGYTF	TGCGCCAGCAGGATAGCCCGGGACAGCTATGGCTACACCTTC
TRBV6-1	TRBJ2-7	.	many	CASSEDFVTGFSYEQYF	TGTGCCAGCAGTGAAGATTTCGTGACAGGCTTCTCCTACGAGCAGTACTTC
TRBV16	TRBJ2-7	TRBD1	many	CASSQLAGGYEQYF	TGTGCCAGCAGCCAATTAGCAGGGGGCTACGAGCAGTACTTC
TRBV20-1	TRBJ1-3	.	many	CSARDLQGGNTIYF	TGCAGTGCTAGAGACCTCCAGGGGGGAAACACCATATATTTT
TRBV5-1	TRBJ1-2	TRBD1	many	CASSSGTGGEGYTF	TGCGCCAGCAGCTCCGGGACAGGGGGCGAAGGCTACACCTTC
TRBV4-3	TRBJ2-3	.	.	CASSLSLGLGTDTQYF	TGCGCCAGCAGCCTCAGCTTGGGATTAGGCACAGATACGCAGTATTTT
TRBV10-3	TRBJ1-2	TRBD1	few	CAIRRDRDYGYTF	TGTGCCATCAGGCGGGACAGGGACTATGGCTACACCTTC
TRBV20-1	TRBJ2-3	.	many	CSARGGNGDTQYF	TGCAGTGCTAGAGGGGGGAATGGAGATACGCAGTATTTT
TRBV5-1	TRBJ2-7	.	many	CASSLEATTYEQYF	TGCGCCAGCAGCTTGGAAGCCACAACCTACGAGCAGTACTTC
TRBV5-1	TRBJ2-5	.	many	CASSWAGHQETQYF	TGCGCCAGCAGCTGGGCGGGTCACCAAGAGACCCAGTACTTC
TRBV20-1	TRBJ1-5	TRBD1	.	CSASRRTGGINQPQHF	TGTAGTGCTAGCAGAAGGACAGGAGGTATCAATCAGCCCCAGCATTTT
TRBV5-1	TRBJ2-3	.	many	CASSLAGTMADTQYF	TGCGCCAGCAGCTTGGCGGGCACCATGGCAGATACGCAGTATTTT
TRBV27	TRBJ2-1	.	many	CASSGIPYNEQFF	TGTGCCAGCAGTGGGATCCCTTACAATGAGCAGTTCTTC
TRBV3-1	TRBJ1-2	.	.	CASSQPGAIPVGYTF	TGTGCCAGCAGCCAACCAGGGGCAATCCCGGTCGGCTACACCTTC
TRBV10-3	TRBJ1-3	TRBD1	many	CAISDPRTGTGNTIYF	TGTGCCATCAGTGATCCCAGGACAGGGACTGGAAACACCATATATTTT
TRBV5-1	TRBJ2-3	.	.	CASSLDRITDTQYF	TGCGCCAGCAGCTTGGACAGGATCACAGATACGCAGTATTTT
TRBV20-1	TRBJ2-1	TRBD2	many	CSASGTSEDEQFF	TGCAGTGCTTCCGGGACTAGCGAGGATGAGCAGTTCTTC
TRBV20-1	TRBJ1-1	.	many	CSARDGRDQTEAFF	TGCAGTGCTAGAGATGGGAGGGACCAAACTGAAGCTTTCTTT
TRBV11-3	TRBJ2-7	.	many	CASSLERTDPRQRSPYEQYF	TGTGCCAGCAGCTTAGAAAGGACAGACCCCCGGCAAAGGTCCCCTTACGAGCAGTACTTC
TRBV9	TRBJ1-4	.	many	CASSVSIGGTNEKLFF	TGTGCCAGCAGCGTTTCAATCGGGGGTACTAATGAAAAACTGTTTTTT
TRBV7-2	TRBJ1-6	TRBD1	many	CASRDRGTSPLHF	TGTGCCAGCCGGGACAGGGGGACCTCACCCCTCCACTTT
TRBV4-2	TRBJ1-3	.	many	CASIFGVLSGNTIYF	TGTGCCAGTATCTTCGGGGTTCTCTCTGGAAACACCATATATTTT
TRBV20-1	TRBJ2-3	TRBD1	many	CSARENRGTQYF	TGCAGTGCTAGAGAGAACAGGGGTACGCAGTATTTT
TRBV6-5	TRBJ2-3	.	many	CASSYSTRRYSTDTQYF	TGTGCCAGCAGTTACTCGACCCGGCGCTATAGCACAGATACGCAGTATTTT
TRBV20-1	TRBJ2-7	.	many	CSANGGGAGTSHEQYF	TGCAGTGCGAACGGCGGTGGGGCAGGGACTTCCCACGAGCAGTACTTC
TRBV9	TRBJ2-2	.	many	CASSVAGGNTGELFF	TGTGCCAGCAGCGTAGCTGGTGGGAACACCGGGGAGCTGTTTTTT